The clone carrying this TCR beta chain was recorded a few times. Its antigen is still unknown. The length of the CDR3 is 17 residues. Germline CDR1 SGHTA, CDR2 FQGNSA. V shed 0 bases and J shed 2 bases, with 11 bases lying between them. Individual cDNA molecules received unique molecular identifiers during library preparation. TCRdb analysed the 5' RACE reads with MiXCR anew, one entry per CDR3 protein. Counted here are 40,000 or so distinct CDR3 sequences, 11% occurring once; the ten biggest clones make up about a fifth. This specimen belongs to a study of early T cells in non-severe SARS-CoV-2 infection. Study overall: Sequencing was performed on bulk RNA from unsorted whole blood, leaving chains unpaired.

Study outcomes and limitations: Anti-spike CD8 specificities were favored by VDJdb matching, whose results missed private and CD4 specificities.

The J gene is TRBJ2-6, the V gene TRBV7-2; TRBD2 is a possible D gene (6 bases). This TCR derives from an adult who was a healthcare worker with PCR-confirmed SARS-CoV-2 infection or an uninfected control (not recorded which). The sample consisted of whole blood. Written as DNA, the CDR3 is TGTGCCAGCAGCTTAGCGGCCGGAGGGACTGGGGCCAACGTCCTGACTTTC. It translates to CASSLAAGGTGANVLTF.